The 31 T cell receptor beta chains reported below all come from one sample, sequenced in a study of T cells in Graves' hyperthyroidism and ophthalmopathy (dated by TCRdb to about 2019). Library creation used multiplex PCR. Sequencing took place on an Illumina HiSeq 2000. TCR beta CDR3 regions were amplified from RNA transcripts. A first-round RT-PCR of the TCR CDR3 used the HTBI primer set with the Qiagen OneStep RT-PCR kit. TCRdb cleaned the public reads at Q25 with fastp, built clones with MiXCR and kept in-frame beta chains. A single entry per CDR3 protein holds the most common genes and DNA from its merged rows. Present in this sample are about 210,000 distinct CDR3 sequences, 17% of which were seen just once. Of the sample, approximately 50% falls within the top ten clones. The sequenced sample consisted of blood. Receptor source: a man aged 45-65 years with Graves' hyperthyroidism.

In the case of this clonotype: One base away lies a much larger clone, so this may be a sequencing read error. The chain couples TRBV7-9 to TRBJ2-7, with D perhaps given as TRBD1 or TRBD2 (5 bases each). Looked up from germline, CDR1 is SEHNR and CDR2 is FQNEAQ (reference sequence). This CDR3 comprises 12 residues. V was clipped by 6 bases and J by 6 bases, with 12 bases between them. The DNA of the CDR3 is TGTGCCAGCAGTTGGGTTGGGGGCGAGCAGTACTTC. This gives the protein CASSWVGGEQYF.

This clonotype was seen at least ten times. CDR3 bases: TGTGCCAGCAGTGACTACAGGGGAGGGCGAAACACCATATATTTT. This encodes CASSDYRGGRNTIYF. The V call is TRBV2, the J call TRBJ1-3, with 7 bases lining up with TRBD1. The CDR3 has 15 amino acids. CDR1 and CDR2 (germline): SNHLY, FYNNEI. After removal of 3 bases from V and 5 bases from J, the junction contained 7 bases not matched to a gene.

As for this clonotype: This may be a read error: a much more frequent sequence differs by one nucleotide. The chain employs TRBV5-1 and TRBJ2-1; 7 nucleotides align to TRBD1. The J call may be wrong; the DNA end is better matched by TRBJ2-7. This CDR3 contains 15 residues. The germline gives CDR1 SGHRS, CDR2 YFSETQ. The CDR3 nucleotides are TGCGCCAGCACGCCGCGACAGGGACCCTACAATGAGCAGTACTTC. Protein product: CASTPRQGPYNEQYF.

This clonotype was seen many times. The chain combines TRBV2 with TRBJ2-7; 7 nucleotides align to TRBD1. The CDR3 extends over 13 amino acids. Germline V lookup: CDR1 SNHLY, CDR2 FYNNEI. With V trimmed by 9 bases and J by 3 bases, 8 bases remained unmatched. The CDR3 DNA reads TGTGCCAGTAGCCGGGACAGAGACTACGAGCAGTACTTC. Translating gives CASSRDRDYEQYF.

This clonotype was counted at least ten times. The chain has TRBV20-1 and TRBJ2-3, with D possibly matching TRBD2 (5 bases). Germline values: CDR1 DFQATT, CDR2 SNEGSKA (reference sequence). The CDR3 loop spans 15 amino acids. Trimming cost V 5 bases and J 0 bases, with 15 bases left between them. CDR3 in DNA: TGCAGTGCTGGGCGGGCTGGCGGGAGCACAGATACGCAGTATTTT. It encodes CSAGRAGGSTDTQYF.

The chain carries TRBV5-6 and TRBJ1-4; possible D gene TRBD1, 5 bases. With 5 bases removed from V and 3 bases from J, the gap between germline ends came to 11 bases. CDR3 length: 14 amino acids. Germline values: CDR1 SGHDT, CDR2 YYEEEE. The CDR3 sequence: CASSWGTANEKLFF. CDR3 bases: TGTGCCAGCAGTTGGGGGACGGCTAATGAAAAACTGTTTTTT. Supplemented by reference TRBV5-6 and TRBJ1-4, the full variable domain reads DAGVTQSPTHLIKTRGQQVTLRCSPKSGHDTVSWYQQALGQGPQFIFQYYEEEERQRGNFPDRFSGHQFPNYSSELNVNALLLGDSALYLCASSWGTANEKLFFGSGTQLSVL.

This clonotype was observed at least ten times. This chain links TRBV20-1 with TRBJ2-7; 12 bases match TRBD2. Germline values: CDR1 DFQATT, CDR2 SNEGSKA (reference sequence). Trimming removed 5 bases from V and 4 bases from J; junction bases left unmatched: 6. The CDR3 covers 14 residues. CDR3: CSALRTSGKYEQYF. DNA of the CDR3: TGCAGTGCTTTGCGGACTAGCGGGAAGTACGAGCAGTACTTC.

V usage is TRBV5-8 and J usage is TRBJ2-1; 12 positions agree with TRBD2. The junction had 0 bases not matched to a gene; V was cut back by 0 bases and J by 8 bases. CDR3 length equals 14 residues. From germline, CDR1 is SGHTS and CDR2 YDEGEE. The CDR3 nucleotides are TGTGCCAGCAGCTTGGCTAGCGGGAGGGATGAGCAGTTCTTC. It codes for CASSLASGRDEQFF.

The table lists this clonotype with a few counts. Here the CDR3 DNA reads TGTGCCAGCAGCCATGGGAGTTCACCCCTCCACTTT. This gives the protein CASSHGSSPLHF. The rearrangement joins TRBV3-1 to TRBJ1-6; the D is unclear. Deletions cut 3 bases from V and 9 bases from J, with 6 bases between. There are 12 residues in the CDR3. Germline assignment: CDR1 LGHDT and CDR2 YNNKEL (reference sequence).

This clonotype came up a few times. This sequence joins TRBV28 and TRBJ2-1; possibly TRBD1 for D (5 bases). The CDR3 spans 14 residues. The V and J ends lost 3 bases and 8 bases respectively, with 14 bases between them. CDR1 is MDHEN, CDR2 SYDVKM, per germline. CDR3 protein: CASSFWGPLHEQFF. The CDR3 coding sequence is TGTGCCAGCAGTTTCTGGGGCCCCTTGCATGAGCAGTTCTTC.

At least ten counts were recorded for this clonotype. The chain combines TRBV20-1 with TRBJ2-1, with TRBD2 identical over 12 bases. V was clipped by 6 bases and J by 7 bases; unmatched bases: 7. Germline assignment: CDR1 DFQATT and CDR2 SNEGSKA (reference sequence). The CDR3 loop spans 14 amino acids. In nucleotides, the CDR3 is TGCAGTGCACCACCTAGCGGGAGGGGTAATGAGCAGTTCTTC. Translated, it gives CSAPPSGRGNEQFF.

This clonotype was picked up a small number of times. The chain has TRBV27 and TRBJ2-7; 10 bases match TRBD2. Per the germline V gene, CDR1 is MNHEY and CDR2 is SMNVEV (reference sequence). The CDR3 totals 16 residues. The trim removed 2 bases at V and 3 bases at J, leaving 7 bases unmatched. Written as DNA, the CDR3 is TGTGCCAGCAGTTTAAGTGCCGGGACTAGCGTCTACGAGCAGTACTTC. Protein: CASSLSAGTSVYEQYF.

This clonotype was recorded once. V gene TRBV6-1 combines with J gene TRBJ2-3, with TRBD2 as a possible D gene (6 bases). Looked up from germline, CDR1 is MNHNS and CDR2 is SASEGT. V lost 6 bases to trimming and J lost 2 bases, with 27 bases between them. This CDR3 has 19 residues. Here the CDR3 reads CASRPLGVAAIPITDTQYF. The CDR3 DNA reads TGTGCCAGCAGACCCCTTGGGGTAGCGGCAATACCTATCACAGATACGCAGTATTTT.

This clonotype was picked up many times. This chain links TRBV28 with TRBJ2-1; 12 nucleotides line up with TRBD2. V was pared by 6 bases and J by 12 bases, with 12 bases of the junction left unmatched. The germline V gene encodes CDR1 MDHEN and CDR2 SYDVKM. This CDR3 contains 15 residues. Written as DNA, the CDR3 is TGTGCCAGCAGAACCAGGACTAGCGGGAAGCGGGGGCAGTTCTTC. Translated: CASRTRTSGKRGQFF. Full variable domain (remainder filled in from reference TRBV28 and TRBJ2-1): DVKVTQSSRYLVKRTGEKVFLECVQDMDHENMFWYRQDPGLGLRLIYFSYDVKMKEKGDIPEGYSVSREKKERFSLILESASTNQTSMYLCASRTRTSGKRGQFFGPGTRLTVL.

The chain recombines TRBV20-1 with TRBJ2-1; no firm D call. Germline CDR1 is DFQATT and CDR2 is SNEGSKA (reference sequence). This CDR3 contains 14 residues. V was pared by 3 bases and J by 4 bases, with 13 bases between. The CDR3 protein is CSARSWRSYNEQFF. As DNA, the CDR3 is TGCAGTGCTAGGTCGTGGAGATCTTACAATGAGCAGTTCTTC.

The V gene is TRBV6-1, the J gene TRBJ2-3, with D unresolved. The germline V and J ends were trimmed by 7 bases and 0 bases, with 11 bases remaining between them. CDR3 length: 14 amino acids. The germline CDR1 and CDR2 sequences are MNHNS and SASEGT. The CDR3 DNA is TGTGCCAGCAAGAGGACGCGAAGCACAGATACGCAGTATTTT. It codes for CASKRTRSTDTQYF.

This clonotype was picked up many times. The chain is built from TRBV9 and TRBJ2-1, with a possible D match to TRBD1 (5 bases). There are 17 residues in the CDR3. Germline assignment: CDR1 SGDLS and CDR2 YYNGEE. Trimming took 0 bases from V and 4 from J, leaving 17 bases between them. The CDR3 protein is CASSVGPFGREYNEQFF. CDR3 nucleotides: TGTGCCAGCAGCGTAGGGCCGTTCGGCAGGGAATACAATGAGCAGTTCTTC.

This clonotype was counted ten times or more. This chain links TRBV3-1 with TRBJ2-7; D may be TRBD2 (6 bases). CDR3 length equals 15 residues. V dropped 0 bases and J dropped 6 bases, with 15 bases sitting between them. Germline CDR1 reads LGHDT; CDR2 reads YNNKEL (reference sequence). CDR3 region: CASSQDAGPQGEQYF. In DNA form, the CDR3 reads TGTGCCAGCAGCCAAGATGCGGGGCCCCAGGGCGAGCAGTACTTC.

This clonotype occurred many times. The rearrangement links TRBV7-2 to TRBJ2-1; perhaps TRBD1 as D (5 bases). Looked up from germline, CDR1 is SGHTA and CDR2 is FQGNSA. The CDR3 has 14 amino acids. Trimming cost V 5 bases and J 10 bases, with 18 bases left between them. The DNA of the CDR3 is TGTGCCAGCAGCGCGCGGACCATGAACAGGGAGCAGTTCTTC. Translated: CASSARTMNREQFF.

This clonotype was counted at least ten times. CDR3 sequence reads: CASSEQNANTGELFF. Written as DNA, the CDR3 is TGTGCCAGCAGTGAACAGAATGCAAACACCGGGGAGCTGTTTTTT. The chain has TRBV6-1 and TRBJ2-2; D is undetermined. Trimming cost V 2 bases and J 2 bases, with 9 bases left between them. Looked up from germline, CDR1 is MNHNS and CDR2 is SASEGT. CDR3 length: 15 amino acids.

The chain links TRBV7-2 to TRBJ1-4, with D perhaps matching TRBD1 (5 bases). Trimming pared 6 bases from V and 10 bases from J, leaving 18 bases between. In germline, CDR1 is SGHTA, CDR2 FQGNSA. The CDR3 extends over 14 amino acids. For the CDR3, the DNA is TGTGCCAGCAGGCAGGGCCCCGCGAGAGGAAAACTGTTTTTT. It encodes CASRQGPARGKLFF. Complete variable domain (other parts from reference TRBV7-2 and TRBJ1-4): GAGVSQSPSNKVTEKGKDVELRCDPISGHTALYWYRQSLGQGLEFLIYFQGNSAPDKSGLPSDRFSAERTGGSVSTLTIQRTQQEDSAVYLCASRQGPARGKLFFGSGTQLSVL.

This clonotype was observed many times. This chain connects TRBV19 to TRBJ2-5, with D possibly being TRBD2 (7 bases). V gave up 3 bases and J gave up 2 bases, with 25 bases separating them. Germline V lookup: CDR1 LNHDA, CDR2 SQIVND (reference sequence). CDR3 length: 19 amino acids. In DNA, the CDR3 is TGTGCCAGTAGTATCCGGGGGGCGGGAGCAATTGGGGCTCAAGAGACCCAGTACTTC. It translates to CASSIRGAGAIGAQETQYF.

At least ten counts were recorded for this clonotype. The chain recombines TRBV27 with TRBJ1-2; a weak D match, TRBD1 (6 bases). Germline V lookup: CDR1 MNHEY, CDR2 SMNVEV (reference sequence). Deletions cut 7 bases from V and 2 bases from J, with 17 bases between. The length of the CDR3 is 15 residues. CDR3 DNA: TGTGCCAGCACTTCCCGGGCGGGGGCAAACTATGGCTACACCTTC. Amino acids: CASTSRAGANYGYTF.

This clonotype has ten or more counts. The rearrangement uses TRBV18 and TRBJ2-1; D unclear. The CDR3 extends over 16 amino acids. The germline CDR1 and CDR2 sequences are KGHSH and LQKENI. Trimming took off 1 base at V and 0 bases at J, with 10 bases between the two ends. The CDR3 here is CASSPLGIGSYNEQFF. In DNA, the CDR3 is TGTGCCAGCTCACCACTGGGGATCGGCTCCTACAATGAGCAGTTCTTC.

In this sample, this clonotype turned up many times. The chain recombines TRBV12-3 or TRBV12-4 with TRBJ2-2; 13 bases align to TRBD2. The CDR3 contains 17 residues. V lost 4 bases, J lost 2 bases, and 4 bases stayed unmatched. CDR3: CASSSTSGRSNTGELFF. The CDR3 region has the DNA TGTGCCAGCAGTTCGACTAGCGGGAGGTCAAACACCGGGGAGCTGTTTTTT.

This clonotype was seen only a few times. Here the CDR3 DNA reads TGTGCCAGCAGTCAAATGGGACGCCGAGAAAAACTGTTTTTT. This encodes CASSQMGRREKLFF. The rearrangement uses TRBV7-6 and TRBJ1-4; the D gene is possibly TRBD1 (5 bases). The CDR3 has 14 residues. Per germline, CDR1 SGHVS and CDR2 FNYEAQ. Trimming removed 6 bases at V and 8 bases at J, with 16 bases between.

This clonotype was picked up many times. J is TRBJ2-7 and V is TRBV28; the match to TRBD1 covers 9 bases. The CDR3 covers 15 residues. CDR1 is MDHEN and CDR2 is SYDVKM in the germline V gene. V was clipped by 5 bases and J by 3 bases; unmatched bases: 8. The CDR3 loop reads CASSTWDRVGYEQYF. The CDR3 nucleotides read TGTGCCAGCAGTACCTGGGACAGGGTCGGCTACGAGCAGTACTTC.

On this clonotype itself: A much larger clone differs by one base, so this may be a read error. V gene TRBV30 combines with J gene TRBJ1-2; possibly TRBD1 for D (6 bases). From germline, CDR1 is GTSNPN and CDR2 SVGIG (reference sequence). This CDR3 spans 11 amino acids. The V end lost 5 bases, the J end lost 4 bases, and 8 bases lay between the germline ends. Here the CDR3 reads CAWGQPYGYTF. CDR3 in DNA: TGTGCCTGGGGACAGCCCTATGGCTACACCTTC.

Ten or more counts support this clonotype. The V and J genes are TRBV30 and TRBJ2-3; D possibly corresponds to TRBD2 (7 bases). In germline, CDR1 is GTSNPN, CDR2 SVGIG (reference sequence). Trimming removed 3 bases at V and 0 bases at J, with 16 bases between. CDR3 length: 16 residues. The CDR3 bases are TGTGCCTGGAGGCCAAGGGGGGGGGTTAGCACAGATACGCAGTATTTT. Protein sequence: CAWRPRGGVSTDTQYF.

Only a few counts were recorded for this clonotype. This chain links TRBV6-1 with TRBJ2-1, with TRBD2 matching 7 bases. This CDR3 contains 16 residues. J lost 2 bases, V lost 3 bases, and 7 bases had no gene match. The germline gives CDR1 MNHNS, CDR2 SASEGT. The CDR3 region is CASSDPPGTTYNEQFF. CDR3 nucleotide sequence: TGTGCCAGCAGTGACCCTCCCGGGACTACCTACAATGAGCAGTTCTTC.

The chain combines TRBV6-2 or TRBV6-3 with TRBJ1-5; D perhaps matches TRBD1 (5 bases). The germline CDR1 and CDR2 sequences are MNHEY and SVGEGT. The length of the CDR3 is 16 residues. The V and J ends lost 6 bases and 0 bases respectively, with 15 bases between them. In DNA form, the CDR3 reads TGTGCCAGCAGCGCCCGGGGACTAGTTAGCAATCAGCCCCAGCATTTT. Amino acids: CASSARGLVSNQPQHF.